Presented here are 13 T cell receptor beta chains from one specimen sequenced in a study of T-cell reconstitution after alpha-beta-depleted transplantation in children. Researchers prepared the TCRbeta library using unique molecular identifiers, the study reports. MiXCR, applied by TCRdb to the PCR reads, yields one record per CDR3 protein. Seen here are some 300,000 distinct CDR3 sequences, roughly a tenth observed once, and the top ten hold less than 9%. Source: PBMCs, taken before TCRalphabeta/CD19-depleted stem cell transplant. Receptors originate from a boy younger than two with acute myeloid leukemia, due to receive a stem cell transplant.

Many counts were recorded for this clonotype. The rearrangement links TRBV25-1 to TRBJ2-1; 11 bases match TRBD2. V lost 5 bases to trimming and J lost 7 bases; unmatched junction nucleotides: 13. Germline values: CDR1 MGHDK, CDR2 SYGVNS. The CDR3 sequence is 17 residues long. CDR3 nucleotide sequence: TGTGCCAGCAGTCCCCTTAGCGGGGGGGCTGAACAAAATGAGCAGTTCTTC. Translating gives CASSPLSGGAEQNEQFF.

This clonotype turned up a few times. V is TRBV7-3 and J is TRBJ2-7, with TRBD2 matching 9 bases. The CDR3 sequence is 14 residues long. The ends lost 5 bases at V and 5 bases at J; junction bases unmatched: 7. Germline V gene sequence: CDR1 SGHTA, CDR2 FQGTGA. CDR3 region: CASSLSGSPHEQYF. The CDR3 nucleotides read TGTGCCAGCAGCCTTAGCGGGAGTCCCCACGAGCAGTACTTC.

This clonotype was counted ten times or more. The chain has TRBV5-1 and TRBJ2-2; D tentatively reads TRBD1 or TRBD2 (5 bases each). Germline V CDR1 and CDR2: SGHRS, YFSETQ. V gave up 2 bases and J gave up 0 bases, with 8 bases separating them. This CDR3 has 15 amino acids. The CDR3 bases are TGCGCCAGCAGCTTCGGGGCTCCGAACACCGGGGAGCTGTTTTTT. Residues: CASSFGAPNTGELFF.

There are a few counts of this clonotype. The gene calls are TRBV7-9 and TRBJ2-1; D may correspond to TRBD1 or TRBD2 (5 bases each). The CDR3 consists of 17 residues. CDR1 is SEHNR, CDR2 FQNEAQ, per germline (reference sequence). The V and J ends lost 4 bases and 1 base respectively, with 17 bases between them. The CDR3 is CASSSRGAGPSYNEQFF. As DNA, the CDR3 is TGTGCCAGCAGCTCTAGAGGGGCAGGGCCTTCCTACAATGAGCAGTTCTTC.

This clonotype was found many times. The CDR3 spells CASSPRGMNTEAFF. CDR3 in DNA: TGTGCCAGCAGCCCCCGGGGTATGAACACTGAAGCTTTCTTT. The chain employs TRBV9 and TRBJ1-1, with D unclear. There are 14 residues in the CDR3. Trimming removed 4 bases from V and 0 bases from J, with 10 bases in between. Germline CDR1 reads SGDLS; CDR2 reads YYNGEE.

This clonotype came up many times. The CDR3 loop is CASSPNSGTDYGYTF. DNA for the CDR3: TGTGCCAGCAGCCCAAACTCCGGGACAGACTATGGCTACACCTTC. The J gene is TRBJ1-2, the V gene TRBV9; 7 nucleotides match TRBD1. Looked up from germline, CDR1 is SGDLS and CDR2 is YYNGEE. V was pared by 4 bases and J by 3 bases, with 9 bases of the junction left unmatched. The length of the CDR3 is 15 residues.

This clonotype showed up many times. This chain joins TRBV15 and TRBJ2-3, with 8 nucleotides matching TRBD1. The CDR3 totals 18 residues. Germline V CDR1 and CDR2: LNHNV, YYDKDF (reference sequence). V dropped 0 bases and J dropped 3; count of bases not matched to a gene: 11. CDR3 protein: CATSRDSLTGGATDTQYF. The CDR3 nucleotides read TGTGCCACCAGCAGAGATAGCCTAACAGGGGGAGCAACAGATACGCAGTATTTT.

This clonotype was seen ten or more times. V and J are TRBV27 and TRBJ1-1; 8 positions agree with TRBD1. Trimming removed 0 bases from V and 5 bases from J; junction bases left unmatched: 5. The CDR3 has 15 residues. Germline V gene lookup returns CDR1 MNHEY and CDR2 SMNVEV (reference sequence). This CDR3 reads CASSLSGTGGTEAFF. CDR3 in DNA: TGTGCCAGCAGTTTATCGGGGACAGGTGGGACTGAAGCTTTCTTT.

The sample holds a few counts of this clonotype. V usage is TRBV6-1 and J usage is TRBJ2-1, with 11 bases lining up with TRBD1. The V segment lost 1 base and the J segment 7 bases; nucleotides outside the gene matches: 9. There are 17 residues in the CDR3. The germline gives CDR1 MNHNS, CDR2 SASEGT. The CDR3: CASSEERTGGIRNEQFF. CDR3 DNA sequence: TGTGCCAGCAGTGAAGAACGGACAGGGGGCATACGGAATGAGCAGTTCTTC.

This clonotype was observed many times. The chain recombines TRBV5-6 with TRBJ2-7; D uncertain. This CDR3 region has 12 residues. The germline V and J ends were trimmed by 1 base and 2 bases, with 4 bases remaining between them. Germline V gives CDR1 SGHDT, CDR2 YYEEEE. CDR3 DNA sequence: TGTGCCAGCAGCTTGCAGACCTACGAGCAGTACTTC. This translates into CASSLQTYEQYF.

CDR3 in amino acids: CATSRYRETGNTIYF. CDR3 nucleotides: TGTGCCACCAGCAGATATAGAGAAACTGGAAACACCATATATTTT. J is TRBJ1-3 and V is TRBV15; no clear D. Trimming removed 2 bases at V and 2 bases at J, with 10 bases between. The CDR3 covers 15 residues. CDR1 is LNHNV and CDR2 is YYDKDF in the germline V gene (reference sequence). Combining the CDR3 with reference TRBV15 and TRBJ1-3 gives the whole variable domain DAMVIQNPRYQVTQFGKPVTLSCSQTLNHNVMYWYQQKSSQAPKLLFHYYDKDFNNEADTPDNFQSRRPNTSFCFLDIRSPGLGDTAMYLCATSRYRETGNTIYFGEGSWLTVV.

This clonotype was counted many times. The rearrangement uses TRBV5-6 and TRBJ1-5; D is unresolved. The CDR3 totals 15 residues. In germline, CDR1 is SGHDT, CDR2 YYEEEE. Trimming took 6 bases from V and 1 from J, leaving 14 bases between them. CDR3 DNA sequence: TGTGCCAGCACCCGTTTAAGCTTAAGCAATCAGCCCCAGCATTTT. This sequence encodes CASTRLSLSNQPQHF.

This clonotype was counted many times. The V gene is TRBV10-3, the J gene TRBJ2-1; 9 positions match TRBD1. The CDR3 has 15 amino acids. Per the germline V gene, CDR1 is ENHRY and CDR2 is SYGVKD. The J segment lost 5 bases and the V segment lost 6 bases, leaving 8 bases of the junction unmatched. The CDR3 loop reads CAISTPGQGNNEQFF. Written as DNA, the CDR3 is TGTGCCATCAGCACGCCGGGACAGGGAAACAATGAGCAGTTCTTC.